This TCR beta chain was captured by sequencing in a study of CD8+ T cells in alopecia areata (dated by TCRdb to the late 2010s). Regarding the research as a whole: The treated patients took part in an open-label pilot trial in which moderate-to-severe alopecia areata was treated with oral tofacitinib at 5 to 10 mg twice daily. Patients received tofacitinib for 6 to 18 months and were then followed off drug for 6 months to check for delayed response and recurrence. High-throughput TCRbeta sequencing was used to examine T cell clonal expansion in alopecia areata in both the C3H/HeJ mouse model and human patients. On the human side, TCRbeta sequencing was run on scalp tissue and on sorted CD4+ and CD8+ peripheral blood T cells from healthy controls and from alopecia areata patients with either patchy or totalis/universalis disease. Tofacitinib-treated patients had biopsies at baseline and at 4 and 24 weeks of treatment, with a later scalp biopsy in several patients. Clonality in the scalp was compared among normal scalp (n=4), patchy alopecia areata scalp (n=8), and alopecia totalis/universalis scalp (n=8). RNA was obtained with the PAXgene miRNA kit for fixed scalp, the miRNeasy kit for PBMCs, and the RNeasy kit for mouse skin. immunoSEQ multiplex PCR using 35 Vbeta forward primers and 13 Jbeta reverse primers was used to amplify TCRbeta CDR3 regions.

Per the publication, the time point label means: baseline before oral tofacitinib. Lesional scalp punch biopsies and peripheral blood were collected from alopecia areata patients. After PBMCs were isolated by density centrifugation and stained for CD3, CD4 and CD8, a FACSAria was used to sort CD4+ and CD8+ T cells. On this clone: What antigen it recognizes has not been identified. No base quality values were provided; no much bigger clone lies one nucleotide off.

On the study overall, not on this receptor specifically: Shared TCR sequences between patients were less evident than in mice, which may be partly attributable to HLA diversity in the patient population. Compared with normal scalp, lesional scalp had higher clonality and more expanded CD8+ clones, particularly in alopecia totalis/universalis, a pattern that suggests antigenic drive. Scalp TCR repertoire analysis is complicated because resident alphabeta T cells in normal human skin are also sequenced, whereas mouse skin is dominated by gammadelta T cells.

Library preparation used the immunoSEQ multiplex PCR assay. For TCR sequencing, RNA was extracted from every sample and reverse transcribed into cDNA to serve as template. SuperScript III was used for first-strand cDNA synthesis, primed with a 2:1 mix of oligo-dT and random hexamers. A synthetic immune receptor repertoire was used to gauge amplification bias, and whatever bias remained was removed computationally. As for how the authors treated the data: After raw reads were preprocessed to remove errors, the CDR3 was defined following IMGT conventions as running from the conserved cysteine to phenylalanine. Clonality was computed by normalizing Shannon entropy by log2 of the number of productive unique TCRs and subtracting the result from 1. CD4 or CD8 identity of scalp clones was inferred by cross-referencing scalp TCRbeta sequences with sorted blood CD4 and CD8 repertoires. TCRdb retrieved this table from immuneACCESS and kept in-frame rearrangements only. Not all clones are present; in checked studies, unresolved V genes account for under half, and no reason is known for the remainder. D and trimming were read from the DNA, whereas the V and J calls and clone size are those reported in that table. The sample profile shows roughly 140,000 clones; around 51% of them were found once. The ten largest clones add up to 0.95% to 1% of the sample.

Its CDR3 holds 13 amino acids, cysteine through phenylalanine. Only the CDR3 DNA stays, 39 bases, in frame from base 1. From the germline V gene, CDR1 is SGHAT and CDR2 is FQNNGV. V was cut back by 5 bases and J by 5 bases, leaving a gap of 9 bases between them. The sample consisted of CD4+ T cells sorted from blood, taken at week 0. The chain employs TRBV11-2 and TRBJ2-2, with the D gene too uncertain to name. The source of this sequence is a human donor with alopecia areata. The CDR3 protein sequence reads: CASSPLRTGELFF. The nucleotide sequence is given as TGTGCCAGCAGCCCCCTTAGGACCGGGGAGCTGTTTTTT.